A selection of T cell receptor beta chains follows, all from one sample in a study of control samples from healthy donors and cancer patients. Measured with immunoSEQ multiplex PCR; TCRdb has only the in-frame clones, and not every one. Among over 150,000 clones listed, 94% were seen once. Sequences were obtained from blood. These receptors were taken from a woman under 30 in good health. Both conserved end residues are part of each CDR3. A D gene is named only where the DNA matches it firmly. Expanded clones are given a class, and other clones once, few, many or no size at all.

V gene: TRBV6-5; clone size: .; J gene: TRBJ1-1; D gene: TRBD1; CDR3 protein: CASSRQGAGTEAFF; CDR3 DNA: TGTGCCAGCAGTAGACAGGGGGCTGGTACTGAAGCTTTCTTT
V gene: TRBV4-1; clone size: .; J gene: TRBJ1-1; D gene: .; CDR3 protein: CASSQRALTILTLTPNTEAFF; CDR3 DNA: TGCGCCAGCAGCCAAAGAGCCCTTACGATCTTGACACTGACACCGAACACTGAAGCTTTCTTT
V gene: TRBV4-1; clone size: .; J gene: TRBJ2-5; D gene: .; CDR3 protein: CASSQDWPVGKHPLQKETQYF; CDR3 DNA: TGCGCCAGCAGCCAAGATTGGCCGGTCGGGAAGCATCCCCTCCAGAAAGAGACCCAGTACTTC
V gene: TRBV6-5; clone size: .; J gene: TRBJ2-7; D gene: TRBD1; CDR3 protein: CASIDRAYEQYF; CDR3 DNA: TGTGCCAGCATCGACAGGGCCTACGAGCAGTACTTC
V gene: TRBV5-1; clone size: .; J gene: TRBJ2-2; D gene: .; CDR3 protein: CASSLLRVGAGELFF; CDR3 DNA: TGCGCCAGCAGCCTCCTTAGAGTAGGCGCCGGGGAGCTGTTTTTT
V gene: TRBV6-5; clone size: .; J gene: TRBJ1-1; D gene: .; CDR3 protein: CASSSNAGSTEAFF; CDR3 DNA: TGTGCCAGCAGTTCCAACGCCGGGAGCACTGAAGCTTTCTTT
V gene: TRBV7-9; clone size: .; J gene: TRBJ1-5; D gene: .; CDR3 protein: CASSLTNQPQHF; CDR3 DNA: TGTGCCAGCAGCTTAACCAATCAGCCCCAGCATTTT
V gene: TRBV5-1; clone size: .; J gene: TRBJ1-1; D gene: .; CDR3 protein: CASSPDWAQRGMAEAFF; CDR3 DNA: TGCGCCAGCAGCCCAGATTGGGCCCAGCGTGGAATGGCTGAAGCTTTCTTT
V gene: TRBV10-1; clone size: .; J gene: TRBJ2-3; D gene: TRBD1; CDR3 protein: CASSNNLRGQDTQYF; CDR3 DNA: TGCGCCAGCAGCAACAACCTCAGGGGGCAGGATACGCAGTATTTT
V gene: TRBV5-4; clone size: .; J gene: TRBJ1-1; D gene: TRBD1; CDR3 protein: CASSTGTVNTEAFF; CDR3 DNA: TGTGCCAGCAGCACCGGGACAGTCAACACTGAAGCTTTCTTT
V gene: TRBV7-2; clone size: .; J gene: TRBJ1-6; D gene: TRBD1; CDR3 protein: CASSYGGRGQDTLHF; CDR3 DNA: TGTGCCAGCAGCTATGGGGGCAGGGGGCAGGACACCCTCCACTTT
V gene: TRBV6-5; clone size: .; J gene: TRBJ1-1; D gene: .; CDR3 protein: CASSYFIGANTEAFF; CDR3 DNA: TGTGCCAGCAGTTACTTTATTGGGGCGAACACTGAAGCTTTCTTT
V gene: TRBV7-2; clone size: .; J gene: TRBJ2-3; D gene: .; CDR3 protein: CASSLLWGSTDTQYF; CDR3 DNA: TGTGCCAGCAGCTTACTTTGGGGGAGCACAGATACGCAGTATTTT
V gene: TRBV19; clone size: .; J gene: TRBJ1-5; D gene: .; CDR3 protein: CASTRGHLYSNQPQHF; CDR3 DNA: TGTGCCAGTACCCGTGGACACCTGTATAGCAATCAGCCCCAGCATTTT
V gene: TRBV5-1; clone size: .; J gene: TRBJ2-3; D gene: .; CDR3 protein: CASSKTLQGQGATQYF; CDR3 DNA: TGCGCCAGCAGCAAAACCTTACAGGGCCAAGGTGCTACGCAGTATTTT
V gene: TRBV2; clone size: .; J gene: TRBJ1-2; D gene: .; CDR3 protein: CASSYTTSRGLYTF; CDR3 DNA: TGTGCCAGCAGTTACACGACCTCAAGGGGACTCTACACCTTC
V gene: TRBV7-9; clone size: .; J gene: TRBJ2-7; D gene: .; CDR3 protein: CASSLDFSSYEQYF; CDR3 DNA: TGTGCCAGCAGCTTAGATTTTAGCTCCTACGAGCAGTACTTC
V gene: TRBV7-2; clone size: once; J gene: TRBJ2-3; D gene: .; CDR3 protein: CASSLSTTPPDTQYF; CDR3 DNA: TGTGCCAGCAGCTTAAGTACGACTCCCCCAGATACGCAGTATTTT
V gene: TRBV7-3; clone size: .; J gene: TRBJ2-3; D gene: TRBD2; CDR3 protein: CASSLAGGPTDTQYF; CDR3 DNA: TGTGCCAGCAGCTTAGCGGGGGGTCCCACAGATACGCAGTATTTT
V gene: TRBV12-5; clone size: .; J gene: TRBJ2-1; D gene: TRBD2; CDR3 protein: CASGLVRGGSGYNEQFF; CDR3 DNA: TGTGCTAGTGGTTTGGTACGGGGAGGGAGTGGTTACAATGAGCAGTTCTTC
V gene: TRBV3-1/TRBV3-2; clone size: few; J gene: TRBJ2-1; D gene: TRBD2; CDR3 protein: CASSQGVGTSAYNEQFF; CDR3 DNA: TGTGCCAGCAGCCAAGGCGTCGGGACTAGCGCCTACAATGAGCAGTTCTTC
V gene: TRBV10-2; clone size: .; J gene: TRBJ2-3; D gene: .; CDR3 protein: CASSERPPDTQYF; CDR3 DNA: TGCGCCAGCAGTGAACGGCCCCCAGATACGCAGTATTTT
V gene: TRBV6-5; clone size: .; J gene: TRBJ1-4; D gene: .; CDR3 protein: CASSSRQTTNEKLFF; CDR3 DNA: TGTGCCAGCAGTTCGCGACAGACAACTAATGAAAAACTGTTTTTT
V gene: TRBV19; clone size: few; J gene: TRBJ1-4; D gene: .; CDR3 protein: CASSIEKSHEKLFF; CDR3 DNA: TGTGCCAGTAGTATCGAGAAGTCCCATGAAAAACTGTTTTTT
V gene: TRBV15; clone size: .; J gene: TRBJ1-5; D gene: .; CDR3 protein: CATSRDINQPQHF; CDR3 DNA: TGTGCCACCAGCAGAGACATTAATCAGCCCCAGCATTTT
V gene: TRBV12-5; clone size: .; J gene: TRBJ2-1; D gene: TRBD1; CDR3 protein: CASGYGQVNNEQFF; CDR3 DNA: TGTGCTAGTGGCTACGGACAGGTGAACAATGAGCAGTTCTTC
V gene: TRBV5-4; clone size: once; J gene: TRBJ1-1; D gene: .; CDR3 protein: CASSPGDRDTEAFF; CDR3 DNA: TGTGCCAGCAGCCCAGGGGATCGGGACACTGAAGCTTTCTTT
V gene: TRBV4-2; clone size: few; J gene: TRBJ2-7; D gene: TRBD2; CDR3 protein: CASSQEGGVDEQYF; CDR3 DNA: TGTGCCAGCAGCCAAGAGGGAGGGGTCGACGAGCAGTACTTC
V gene: TRBV7-8; clone size: .; J gene: TRBJ1-6; D gene: .; CDR3 protein: CASSLSQVNSPLHF; CDR3 DNA: TGTGCCAGCAGCTTATCACAGGTTAATTCACCCCTCCACTTT